The entry that follows covers one T cell receptor beta chain sequence. The V segment lost 2 bases and the J segment 0 bases; nucleotides outside the gene matches: 10. This CDR3 is 18 amino acids long. Germline CDR1 SGHVT, CDR2 SQSDAQ. These data belong to a study of blood T cell repertoires in COVID-19. On the study more broadly: Acute and convalescent COVID-19 specimens originated in the United States, Italy and Spain. T cells, B-cell-depleted T cells, or PBMCs supplied cDNA or gDNA.

Authors' methods: Estimation of nucleated cell counts relied on the amplification of reference gene primers. Here immunoSEQ multiplex PCR was the method, and the copy in TCRdb shows in-frame clones only, minus some. D and trimming come from the DNA, and the V and J calls and clone size come from that table. This sample has about 35,000 clones, with roughly 80% found just once. The V gene is TRBV7-4, the J gene TRBJ1-1; 9 nucleotides align to TRBD1. Sequences were obtained from peripheral blood. The source is a man between 50 and 59 years old with acute or convalescent COVID-19. The CDR3 coding sequence is TGTGCCAGCAGCTTATCGGACAGGGGCACCGATATGAACACTGAAGCTTTCTTT. Its protein product is CASSLSDRGTDMNTEAFF. The whole variable domain, remainder taken from reference TRBV7-4 and TRBJ1-1, is GAGVSQSPRYKVAKRGRDVALRCDSISGHVTLYWYRQTLGQGSEVLTYSQSDAQRDKSGRPSGRFSAERPERSVSTLKIQRTEQGDSAVYLCASSLSDRGTDMNTEAFFGQGTRLTVV.